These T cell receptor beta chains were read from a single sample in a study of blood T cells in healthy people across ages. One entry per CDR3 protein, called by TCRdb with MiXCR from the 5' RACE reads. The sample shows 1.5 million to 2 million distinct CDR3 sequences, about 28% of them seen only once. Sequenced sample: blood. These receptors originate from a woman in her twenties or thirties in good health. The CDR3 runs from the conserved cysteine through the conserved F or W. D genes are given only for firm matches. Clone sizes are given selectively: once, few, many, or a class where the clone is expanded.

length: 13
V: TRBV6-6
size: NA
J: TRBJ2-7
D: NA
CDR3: CVSSPGTLYEQYF
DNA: TGTGTCAGCAGCCCAGGGACACTTTACGAGCAGTACTTC

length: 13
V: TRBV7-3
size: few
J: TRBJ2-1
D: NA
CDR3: CASSAGGADEQFF
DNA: TGTGCCAGCAGCGCCGGGGGAGCCGATGAGCAGTTCTTC

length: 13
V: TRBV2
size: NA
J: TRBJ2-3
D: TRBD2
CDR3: CAKERGSTDTQYF
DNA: TGTGCCAAGGAGCGGGGGAGCACAGATACGCAGTATTTT

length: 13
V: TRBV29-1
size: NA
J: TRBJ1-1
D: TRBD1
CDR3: CSGETGGATEAFF
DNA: TGCAGCGGGGAGACAGGGGGCGCAACTGAAGCTTTCTTT

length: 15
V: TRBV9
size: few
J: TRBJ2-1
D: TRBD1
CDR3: CASRAATGPYNEQFF
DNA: TGTGCCAGCAGGGCTGCGACAGGGCCCTACAATGAGCAGTTCTTC

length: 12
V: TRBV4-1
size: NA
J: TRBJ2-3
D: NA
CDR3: CASSQDGAAQYF
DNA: TGCGCCAGCAGCCAAGATGGGGCCGCGCAGTATTTT

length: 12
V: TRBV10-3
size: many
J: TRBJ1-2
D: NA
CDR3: CAILSLSYGYTF
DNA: TGTGCCATCCTGAGCTTATCCTATGGCTACACCTTC

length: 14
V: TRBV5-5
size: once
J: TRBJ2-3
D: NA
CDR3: CASGWTEGTDAQYF
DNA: TGTGCCAGCGGATGGACAGAGGGCACAGATGCGCAGTATTTT

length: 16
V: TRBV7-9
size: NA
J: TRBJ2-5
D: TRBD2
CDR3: CASSLVPSGRGVEQYF
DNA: TGTGCCAGCAGCTTAGTCCCTAGCGGGAGGGGCGTTGAGCAGTACTTC

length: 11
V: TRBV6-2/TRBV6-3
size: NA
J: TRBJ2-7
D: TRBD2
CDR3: CASSSGLAAYF
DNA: TGTGCCAGCAGTTCAGGACTAGCGGCGTACTTC

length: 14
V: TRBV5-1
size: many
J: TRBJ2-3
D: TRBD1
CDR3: CASSPGQVTDTQYF
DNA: TGTGCCAGCAGCCCGGGACAGGTCACAGATACGCAGTATTTT

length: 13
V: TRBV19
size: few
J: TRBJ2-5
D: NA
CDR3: CASSMIGWATQYF
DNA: TGTGCCAGTAGTATGATAGGTTGGGCGACCCAGTACTTC

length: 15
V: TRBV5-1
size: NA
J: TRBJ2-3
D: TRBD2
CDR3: CASSFGGVNTDTQYF
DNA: TGCGCCAGCAGCTTCGGGGGGGTTAACACAGATACGCAGTATTTT

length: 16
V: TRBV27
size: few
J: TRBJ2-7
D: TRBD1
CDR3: CASSLTGVGGRYEQYF
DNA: TGTGCCAGCAGTTTGACAGGGGTCGGAGGACGCTACGAGCAGTACTTC

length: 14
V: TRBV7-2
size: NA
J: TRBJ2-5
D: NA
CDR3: CADSSQGSQETQYF
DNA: TGTGCCGACAGCTCACAGGGAAGCCAAGAGACCCAGTACTTC

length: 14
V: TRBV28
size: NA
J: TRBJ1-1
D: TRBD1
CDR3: CASNPDRGGTEAFF
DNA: TGTGCCAGCAATCCGGACAGGGGCGGAACTGAAGCTTTCTTT

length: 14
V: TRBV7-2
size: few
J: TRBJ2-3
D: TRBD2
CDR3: CASSSRGASDTQYF
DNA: TGTGCCAGCAGCTCGCGGGGGGCGTCAGATACGCAGTATTTT

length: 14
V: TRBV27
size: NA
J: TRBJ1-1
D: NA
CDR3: CASSHRGGGTEAFF
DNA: TGTGCCAGCAGCCATAGGGGCGGAGGGACTGAAGCTTTCTTT

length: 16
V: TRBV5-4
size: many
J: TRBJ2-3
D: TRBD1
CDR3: CASSSDRARGTDTQYF
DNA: TGTGCCAGCAGCTCGGACAGGGCGAGGGGCACAGATACGCAGTATTTT

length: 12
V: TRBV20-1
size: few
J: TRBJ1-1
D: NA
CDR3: CSAPGTSRGAFF
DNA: TGCAGTGCCCCAGGGACCTCGAGGGGAGCTTTCTTT